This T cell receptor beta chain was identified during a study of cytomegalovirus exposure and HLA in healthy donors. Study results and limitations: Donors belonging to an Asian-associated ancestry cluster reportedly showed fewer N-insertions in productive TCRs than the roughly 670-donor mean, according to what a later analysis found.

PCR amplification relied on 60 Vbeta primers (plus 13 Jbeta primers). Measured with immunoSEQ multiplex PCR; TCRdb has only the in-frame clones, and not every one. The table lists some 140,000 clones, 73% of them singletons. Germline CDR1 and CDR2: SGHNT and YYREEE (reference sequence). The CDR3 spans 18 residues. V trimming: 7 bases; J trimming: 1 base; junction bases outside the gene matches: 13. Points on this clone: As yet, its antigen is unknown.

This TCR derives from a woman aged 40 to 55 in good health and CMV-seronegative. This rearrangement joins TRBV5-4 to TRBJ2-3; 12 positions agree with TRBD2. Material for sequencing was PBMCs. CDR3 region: CASLSRTSGTTRTDTQYF. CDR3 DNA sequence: TGTGCCAGCCTCTCCCGGACTAGCGGGACGACACGCACAGATACGCAGTATTTT.